Below, 30 T cell receptor beta chains from the same sample are listed, as sequenced in a study of T cell repertoires in cytomegalovirus infection (dated by TCRdb to about 2019). The treatment or condition label, as the study defines it: in vitro stimulation with specific CMV peptide epitopes to enrich CMV-specific T cells. Sequencing took place on an Illumina HiSeq 1500. TCRdb reanalyzed the raw reads on its own, using fastp at Q25 for trimming and MiXCR for clone calling, and kept in-frame beta chains. Rows merge per CDR3 protein into single entries with the most common DNA and genes. This sample comprises roughly 500,000 distinct CDR3 sequences, 33% of them detected only once. The top ten clones comprise 17% of the sample. These TCRs' antigens remain unknown. Sequenced here: cultured PBMCs, sampled from culture after CMV antigen stimulation. These receptor sequences come from a human donor in good health (CMV status not recorded). Some clones in this sample may be carry-over from other donors' samples.

In its sample, this clonotype was seen many times. V and J are TRBV7-2 and TRBJ2-3, with 8 bases identical to TRBD2. Trimming took 5 bases from V and 4 from J; bases not matched to a gene: 11. Germline V gives CDR1 SGHTA, CDR2 FQGNSA. The CDR3 sequence is 16 residues long. The CDR3 DNA reads as TGTGCCAGCAGCCGCGGGGGCGGGAGGTTTTCAGATACGCAGTATTTT. Translating it yields CASSRGGGRFSDTQYF.

This sequence joins TRBV6-2 or TRBV6-3 and TRBJ2-7; D unclear. This CDR3 contains 15 residues. CDR1 is MNHEY, CDR2 SVGEGT, per germline. V was shortened by 7 bases and J by 0 bases, with 16 bases between the two germline ends. The CDR3 protein is CASTMGSSRSYEQYF. CDR3 bases: TGTGCCAGCACTATGGGCTCTTCACGCTCCTACGAGCAGTACTTC.

The chain uses TRBV29-1 and TRBJ1-2, with 8 bases aligning to TRBD1. This CDR3 contains 14 residues. Germline trimming cut 3 bases from V and 0 bases from J; bases unmatched to any gene: 3. CDR1 and CDR2 (germline): SQVTM, ANQGSEA. This CDR3 is CSVDTTGANYGYTF. Written as DNA, the CDR3 is TGCAGCGTTGATACGACAGGGGCTAACTATGGCTACACCTTC.

This clonotype was seen a few times. The chain employs TRBV3-1 and TRBJ2-7; 14 bases line up with TRBD2. The V gene end was trimmed by 1 base and the J gene end by 6 bases; junction bases not matched to a gene: 8. Germline-derived CDR1 and CDR2 are LGHDT and YNNKEL (reference sequence). The length of the CDR3 is 17 residues. For the CDR3, the DNA is TGTGCCAGCAGCCAAGGGCACCCGGGACTAGCGGGAGTCGAGCAGTACTTC. Translating it yields CASSQGHPGLAGVEQYF.

The chain employs TRBV4-1 and TRBJ2-1; 9 positions match TRBD2. Germline lookup yields CDR1 MGHRA and CDR2 YSYEKL. The V segment lost 0 bases and the J segment 9 bases; nucleotides outside the gene matches: 6. The CDR3 is 15 amino acids. The CDR3 DNA is TGCGCCAGCAGCCAAGAATTAGCGGGAGTGGGTGAGCAGTTCTTC. Protein sequence: CASSQELAGVGEQFF.

The chain recombines TRBV9 with TRBJ2-2; 9 bases are shared with TRBD2. The germline CDR1 and CDR2 sequences are SGDLS and YYNGEE. The CDR3 is made up of 16 amino acids. The ends lost 0 bases at V and 6 bases at J; junction bases unmatched: 6. This CDR3 reads CASSVGAGGSPGELFF. The CDR3, as DNA: TGTGCCAGCAGCGTAGGAGCGGGAGGTTCCCCCGGGGAGCTGTTTTTT.

The CDR3 bases are TGTGCCAGCAGCTTGAATGACATGGGGGCCGGGGAGCTGTTTTTT. Its translation is CASSLNDMGAGELFF. The chain combines TRBV7-2 with TRBJ2-2; D may correspond to TRBD1 or TRBD2 (5 bases each). CDR1 and CDR2 (germline): SGHTA, FQGNSA. This CDR3 has 15 amino acids. The ends were cut back, 3 bases at V and 6 bases at J, with 14 bases in the middle.

J is TRBJ1-2 and V is TRBV27; a possible D gene is TRBD1 (5 bases). The CDR3 runs to 14 residues. V lost 0 bases and J 2 bases, leaving 7 bases between the germline ends. Germline V gene lookup returns CDR1 MNHEY and CDR2 SMNVEV (reference sequence). CDR3 DNA sequence: TGTGCCAGCAGTTTATCGGACAAGAACTATGGCTACACCTTC. Protein product: CASSLSDKNYGYTF.

The sample holds a few counts of this clonotype. The rearrangement links TRBV6-2 or TRBV6-3 to TRBJ2-7; 8 bases line up with TRBD2. The CDR3 length is 16 residues. Per germline, CDR1 MNHEY and CDR2 SVGEGT. V trimming: 0 bases; J trimming: 3 bases; junction bases outside the gene matches: 7. For the CDR3, the DNA is TGTGCCAGCAGTTACTCGAAGCGGGAGCAGAACTACGAGCAGTACGTC. It is translated as CASSYSKREQNYEQYV.

This chain connects TRBV12-3 or TRBV12-4 to TRBJ2-1, with 8 bases identical to TRBD2. Trimming removed 7 bases from V and 6 bases from J; junction bases left unmatched: 20. The CDR3 sequence is 18 residues long. In DNA, the CDR3 is TGTGCCAGCACCTCCTCGACGCCAGCGGGAGAAGGTTTCAATGAGCAGTTCTTC. It specifies CASTSSTPAGEGFNEQFF.

The V call is TRBV5-8, the J call TRBJ1-1; maybe TRBD1 (6 bases). This CDR3 spans 16 amino acids. V was shortened by 4 bases and J by 3 bases, with 19 bases between the two germline ends. The germline CDR1 and CDR2 sequences are SGHTS and YDEGEE. The CDR3 region is CASSPDPLTGYTEAFF. CDR3 DNA: TGTGCCAGCAGCCCCGACCCGCTGACAGGCTACACTGAAGCTTTCTTT.

This clonotype occurred a few times. This chain connects TRBV7-2 to TRBJ1-2, with 9 positions matching TRBD1. The V and J ends lost 5 bases and 3 bases, in that order; junction bases with no gene match: 4. The CDR3 length is 14 residues. Germline V gene data show CDR1 as SGHTA and CDR2 as FQGNSA. CDR3 DNA sequence: TGTGCCAGCAGCCAGGGACAGGGCCACTATGGCTACACCTTC. Translated: CASSQGQGHYGYTF.

This chain uses TRBV28 with TRBJ2-7; TRBD1 matches 8 bases. The germline V gene encodes CDR1 MDHEN and CDR2 SYDVKM. Unmatched junction bases numbered 7, after V lost 6 bases and J lost 6 bases. The CDR3 extends over 13 amino acids. CDR3 amino acids: CASRDRAYREQYF. CDR3 bases: TGTGCCAGCAGGGACAGGGCGTATCGCGAGCAGTACTTC.

The gene calls are TRBV28 and TRBJ2-5; no definite D call. The CDR3 covers 14 residues. The V and J ends lost 1 base and 1 base respectively, with 7 bases between them. Germline V gene sequence: CDR1 MDHEN, CDR2 SYDVKM. The CDR3 region is CASSLSERQETQYF. The CDR3 coding sequence is TGTGCCAGCAGTTTATCGGAGCGCCAAGAGACCCAGTACTTC.

V usage is TRBV27 and J usage is TRBJ2-1, with D unclear. Trimming left V 9 bases short and J 0 bases short, with 18 bases between. The V gene's germline CDR1 is MNHEY and CDR2 SMNVEV (reference sequence). The CDR3 sequence is 16 residues long. The CDR3 loop is CASVRLNSLSYNEQFF. The CDR3 DNA reads as TGTGCCAGTGTCCGACTCAATAGCCTCTCCTACAATGAGCAGTTCTTC.

This clonotype was detected ten times or more. The chain is built from TRBV12-3 or TRBV12-4 and TRBJ2-5, with TRBD1 matching 7 bases. CDR3 length equals 14 residues. V lost 1 base to trimming and J lost 1 base; unmatched junction nucleotides: 0. CDR3 nucleotides: TGTGCCAGCAGTTTAGGGGACAGCCAAGAGACCCAGTACTTC. As protein: CASSLGDSQETQYF.

This clonotype has just a few counts. The rearrangement links TRBV12-3 or TRBV12-4 to TRBJ1-2; TRBD1 aligns across 9 bases. The CDR3 totals 17 residues. J lost 5 bases, V lost 2 bases, and 12 bases had no gene match. In DNA, the CDR3 is TGTGCCAGCAGTTTATCCCCTCCCGACAGGGGGAATTATGGCTACACCTTC. Amino acid sequence: CASSLSPPDRGNYGYTF.

This clonotype was seen many times. The chain combines TRBV7-2 with TRBJ2-5, with a tentative D call TRBD2 (5 bases). The germline gives CDR1 SGHTA, CDR2 FQGNSA. The CDR3 is 14 residues long. Trimming took off 5 bases at V and 4 bases at J, with 14 bases between the two ends. The CDR3 coding sequence is TGTGCCAGCAGCGGTCATGTGGCGGGAGAGACCCAGTACTTC. This sequence encodes CASSGHVAGETQYF.

The rearrangement uses TRBV7-8 and TRBJ2-7; TRBD2 matches 13 bases. CDR1 and CDR2 from the germline V gene are SGHVS and FQNEAQ. This CDR3 has 16 amino acids. V trimming: 5 bases; J trimming: 6 bases; junction bases outside the gene matches: 10. CDR3: CASSPLAGGPVSEQYF. The DNA of the CDR3 is TGTGCCAGCAGCCCACTAGCGGGAGGGCCAGTGAGCGAGCAGTACTTC.

This chain connects TRBV30 to TRBJ2-3; D possibly matches TRBD1 or TRBD2 (5 bases each). The germline CDR1 and CDR2 sequences are GTSNPN and SVGIG (reference sequence). This CDR3 comprises 15 residues. With 1 base removed from V and 0 bases from J, the gap between germline ends came to 11 bases. DNA for the CDR3: TGTGCCTGGAGTGCCGAGGGGCGGAGCACAGATACGCAGTATTTT. Translation gives CAWSAEGRSTDTQYF.

This sequence joins TRBV5-6 and TRBJ1-1; D gene unclear. This CDR3 has 13 amino acids. Germline lookup yields CDR1 SGHDT and CDR2 YYEEEE. Trimming removed 2 bases from V and 6 bases from J, with 11 bases in between. CDR3 loop: CASSFESVPEAFF. CDR3 nucleotide sequence: TGTGCCAGCAGCTTTGAATCGGTTCCTGAAGCTTTCTTT.

V and J are TRBV5-6 and TRBJ2-3, with TRBD2 matching over 7 bases. V trimming: 3 bases; J trimming: 0 bases; junction bases outside the gene matches: 4. CDR1 and CDR2 from the germline V gene are SGHDT and YYEEEE. The CDR3 contains 15 residues. The CDR3 DNA follows: TGTGCCAGCAGCTGGGGGACTACTAGCACAGATACGCAGTATTTT. Encoded protein: CASSWGTTSTDTQYF.

This chain uses TRBV24-1 with TRBJ2-2; 11 nucleotides agree with TRBD2. Germline V lookup: CDR1 KGHDR, CDR2 SFDVKD. The CDR3 covers 16 residues. Losses at the gene ends were 4 bases for V and 7 bases for J; bases not matched to a gene: 7. In nucleotides, the CDR3 is TGTGCCACCAGTGACCCGACTAGCGGGATAAACGGGGAGCTGTTTTTT. Its translation is CATSDPTSGINGELFF.

This clonotype was observed a few times. This rearrangement joins TRBV6-5 to TRBJ1-1; weak D call: TRBD1 (5 bases). The germline CDR1 and CDR2 sequences are MNHEY and SVGAGI. This CDR3 is built from 15 residues. Deletions cut 3 bases from V and 0 bases from J, with 11 bases between. CDR3 sequence: CASSYGGTVNTEAFF. Written as DNA, the CDR3 is TGTGCCAGCAGTTATGGGGGGACGGTGAACACTGAAGCTTTCTTT.

This clonotype was found a few times. The rearrangement joins TRBV19 to TRBJ2-5; 12 bases are a match to TRBD2. From germline, CDR1 is LNHDA and CDR2 SQIVND (reference sequence). V dropped 1 base and J dropped 4; count of bases not matched to a gene: 4. The CDR3 loop spans 16 amino acids. CDR3 nucleotide sequence: TGTGCCAGTAGTATAGTATCGACTAGCGGGAGAGAGACCCAGTACTTC. Its translation: CASSIVSTSGRETQYF.

The chain recombines TRBV5-6 with TRBJ2-5; D perhaps matches TRBD2 (7 bases). This CDR3 region has 14 residues. V was cut by 4 bases and J by 4 bases, with 14 bases left in between. CDR1 SGHDT and CDR2 YYEEEE come from the germline V gene. The DNA for the CDR3 is TGTGCCAGCAGCCATACAGGGAGGGGAGAGACCCAGTACTTC. It translates to CASSHTGRGETQYF.

This clonotype was observed a handful of times. The chain carries TRBV28 and TRBJ2-5; D possibly corresponds to TRBD1 (5 bases). The germline V and J ends were trimmed by 8 bases and 5 bases, with 18 bases remaining between them. The CDR3 is made up of 14 amino acids. Germline V CDR1 and CDR2: MDHEN, SYDVKM. The CDR3 spells CASGRVGAGETQYF. In nucleotides, the CDR3 is TGTGCCAGCGGTCGGGTAGGGGCTGGGGAGACCCAGTACTTC.

This clonotype has only a few counts. This chain links TRBV7-2 with TRBJ2-1, with 8 nucleotides matching TRBD2. Germline values: CDR1 SGHTA, CDR2 FQGNSA. V dropped 5 bases and J dropped 10; count of bases not matched to a gene: 4. This CDR3 spans 12 amino acids. The CDR3 sequence is CASSNLAGEQFF. The DNA for the CDR3 is TGTGCCAGCAGCAACCTAGCGGGCGAGCAGTTCTTC.

This clonotype was seen a single time. The chain is built from TRBV6-1 and TRBJ2-7; D is ambiguous. V lost 6 bases and J 0 bases, leaving 15 bases between the germline ends. The CDR3 spans 15 residues. The germline gives CDR1 MNHNS, CDR2 SASEGT. The CDR3 region is CASSHVDGGSYEQYV. The CDR3 DNA reads TGTGCCAGCAGCCACGTGGACGGCGGCTCCTACGAGCAGTACGTC.

This clonotype was detected a few times. The J gene is TRBJ2-5, the V gene TRBV18, with a possible D match to TRBD1 (5 bases). Germline V gene sequence: CDR1 KGHSH, CDR2 LQKENI. Trimming removed 0 bases at V and 4 bases at J, with 6 bases between. The CDR3 covers 13 residues. The CDR3 is CASSPPGAETQYF. In nucleotides, the CDR3 is TGTGCCAGCTCACCACCTGGGGCAGAGACCCAGTACTTC.